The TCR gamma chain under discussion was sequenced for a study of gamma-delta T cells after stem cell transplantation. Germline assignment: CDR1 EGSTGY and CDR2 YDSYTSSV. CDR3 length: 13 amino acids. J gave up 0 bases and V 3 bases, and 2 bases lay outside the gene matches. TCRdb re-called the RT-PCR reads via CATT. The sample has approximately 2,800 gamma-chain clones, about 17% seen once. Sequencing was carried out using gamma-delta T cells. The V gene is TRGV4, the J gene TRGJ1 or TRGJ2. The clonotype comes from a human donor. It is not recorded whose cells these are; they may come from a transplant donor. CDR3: CATWDPNYYKKLF. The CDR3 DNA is TGTGCCACCTGGGATCCGAATTATTATAAGAAACTCTTT.